These 30 T cell receptor beta chains share one sample of origin, sequenced in a study of cytomegalovirus exposure and HLA in healthy donors. PCR primers comprised 60 Vbeta and 13 Jbeta primers. TCRdb keeps only in-frame clones here, not all; method: immunoSEQ multiplex PCR. The sample lists over 65,000 clones, 75% occurring once. The sample comprised PBMCs. These TCRs come from a woman in her 30s in good health and CMV-seropositive.

CDR3 coding DNA: TGTGCCAGCAGCACACAGGGCGGTCCTTCCTACGAGCAGTACTTC. Translated, it gives CASSTQGGPSYEQYF. The rearrangement joins TRBV6-1 to TRBJ2-7; possibly TRBD1 for D (6 bases). Germline-derived CDR1 and CDR2 are MNHNS and SASEGT. The ends were cut back, 6 bases at V and 1 base at J, with 16 bases in the middle. The CDR3 covers 15 residues.

The chain couples TRBV7-2 to TRBJ1-2; TRBD1 agrees at 9 bases. The J segment lost 8 bases and the V segment lost 1 base, leaving 14 bases of the junction unmatched. Looked up from germline, CDR1 is SGHTA and CDR2 is FQGNSA. The CDR3 totals 17 residues. The CDR3 sequence is CASSLGSETGGRRGYTF. In DNA form, the CDR3 reads TGTGCCAGCAGCTTAGGGTCTGAGACAGGGGGTCGAAGGGGCTACACCTTC.

The chain carries TRBV6-5 and TRBJ1-2; TRBD1 matches 8 bases. The CDR3 runs 12 residues. Germline-derived CDR1 and CDR2 are MNHEY and SVGAGI. Trimming removed 5 bases from V and 7 bases from J; junction bases left unmatched: 3. For the CDR3, the DNA is TGTGCCAGCAGTCCGACAGGGGTTGGCTACACCTTC. Translation gives CASSPTGVGYTF.

The chain combines TRBV4-1 with TRBJ1-2; TRBD1 agrees at 8 bases. Germline values: CDR1 MGHRA, CDR2 YSYEKL. Trimming took 4 bases from V and 8 from J; bases not matched to a gene: 6. The CDR3 consists of 13 residues. The CDR3 reads CASSPTGARGYTF. CDR3 nucleotide sequence: TGCGCCAGCAGCCCGACAGGGGCGCGGGGCTACACCTTC.

This chain uses TRBV4-3 with TRBJ1-2, with D unclear. The CDR3 contains 13 residues. The germline V and J ends were trimmed by 6 bases and 6 bases, with 14 bases remaining between them. The V gene's germline CDR1 is LGHNA and CDR2 YSLEER. CDR3 coding DNA: TGCGCCAGCAGTCTAGACCGCAGCAATGGCTACACCTTC. This gives the protein CASSLDRSNGYTF.

V is TRBV10-1 and J is TRBJ2-1; 7 bases fit TRBD1. Germline V gene sequence: CDR1 WNHNN, CDR2 SYGVQD (reference sequence). Germline trimming cut 2 bases from V and 1 base from J; bases unmatched to any gene: 2. The CDR3 has 15 amino acids. The CDR3, as DNA: TGCGCCAGCAGTGAGGCGACAGGGTCCTACAATGAGCAGTTCTTC. Its protein product is CASSEATGSYNEQFF.

As DNA, the CDR3 is TGTGCCAGCAGTTGGAGACAGGGTTCCACCGGGGAGCTGTTTTTT. Its translation: CASSWRQGSTGELFF. V is TRBV27 and J is TRBJ2-2; 7 bases agree with TRBD1. The trim removed 4 bases at V and 4 bases at J, leaving 6 bases unmatched. This CDR3 region has 15 residues. In germline, CDR1 is MNHEY, CDR2 SMNVEV (reference sequence).

The rearrangement uses TRBV14 and TRBJ2-5; the match to TRBD1 covers 7 bases. Germline CDR1 and CDR2: SGHDN and FVKESK. With V trimmed by 4 bases and J by 4 bases, 6 bases remained unmatched. This CDR3 is 14 amino acids long. This chain's CDR3 is CASSPKTGRETQYF. In nucleotides, the CDR3 is TGTGCCAGCAGCCCTAAGACAGGGCGAGAGACCCAGTACTTC.

The rearrangement joins TRBV7-8 to TRBJ2-7, with 10 bases lining up with TRBD1. CDR1 and CDR2 from the germline V gene are SGHVS and FQNEAQ. The V gene end was trimmed by 5 bases and the J gene end by 4 bases; junction bases not matched to a gene: 14. CDR3 length equals 17 residues. CDR3 coding DNA: TGTGCCAGCAGCAAGAGACTCACCGGGACAGGGGCTTACGAGCAGTACTTC. This translates into CASSKRLTGTGAYEQYF.

This clone was recorded a few times. The CDR3 is CASSETGNTEAFF. In DNA, the CDR3 is TGTGCCAGCTCCGAGACAGGTAACACTGAAGCTTTCTTT. The chain recombines TRBV6-1 with TRBJ1-1, with D tentatively TRBD1 (6 bases). This CDR3 has 13 residues. Germline V lookup: CDR1 MNHNS, CDR2 SASEGT. With 8 bases removed from V and 2 bases from J, the gap between germline ends came to 12 bases.

This rearrangement joins TRBV7-2 to TRBJ2-5, with D possibly being TRBD1 (5 bases). CDR3 length: 15 amino acids. V dropped 0 bases and J dropped 2 bases, with 10 bases sitting between them. Germline V gene data show CDR1 as SGHTA and CDR2 as FQGNSA. For the CDR3, the DNA is TGTGCCAGCAGCTTAGCCCCAGGGCCTCAAGAGACCCAGTACTTC. Protein product: CASSLAPGPQETQYF.

The chain couples TRBV2 to TRBJ1-4, with D uncertain. This CDR3 comprises 16 residues. In germline, CDR1 is SNHLY, CDR2 FYNNEI. The V end lost 6 bases, the J end lost 4 bases, and 18 bases lay between the germline ends. CDR3 DNA sequence: TGTGCCAGCAGCCTCGGTGGGAGGGCGGTTAATGAAAAACTGTTTTTT. Its protein is CASSLGGRAVNEKLFF.

On this clone itself: The junction shows a germline mismatch at one end, possibly a read error. This chain links TRBV7-9 with TRBJ1-1; 12 positions match TRBD1. The length of the CDR3 is 16 residues. The V gene's germline CDR1 is SEHNR and CDR2 FQNEAQ (reference sequence). This chain's CDR3 is CSSSLGQGARNTEAFF. As DNA, the CDR3 is TGTTCCAGCAGCCTGGGACAGGGGGCTCGGAACACTGAAGCTTTCTTT.

This chain uses TRBV7-6 with TRBJ2-5, with a possible D match to TRBD2 (6 bases). The CDR3 spans 15 residues. CDR1 is SGHVS and CDR2 is FNYEAQ in the germline V gene. V lost 1 base and J 3 bases, leaving 12 bases between the germline ends. The DNA of the CDR3 is TGTGCCAGCAGCTTAGACCGAAGGAGGGAAGAGACCCAGTACTTC. Translating gives CASSLDRRREETQYF.

This clone was counted only a few times. This CDR3 is CASSPSVSGEQYF. The CDR3 DNA is TGCGCCAGCAGCCCGTCCGTCTCGGGCGAGCAGTACTTC. The V and J genes are TRBV5-1 and TRBJ2-7; D ambiguous. This CDR3 spans 13 amino acids. The V end was cut by 4 bases, the J end by 6 bases, with 14 bases between. Germline V gene lookup returns CDR1 SGHRS and CDR2 YFSETQ.

This clone showed up just a few times. V gene TRBV4-3 combines with J gene TRBJ2-2; possible D gene TRBD1, 6 bases. Trimming removed 0 bases at V and 3 bases at J, with 11 bases between. Germline V gene data show CDR1 as LGHNA and CDR2 as YSLEER. The CDR3 is made up of 16 amino acids. The CDR3 nucleotides are TGCGCCAGCAGCCAAGATTTACCAGGGGACACCGGGGAGCTGTTTTTT. The encoded protein is CASSQDLPGDTGELFF.

As regards this clone: The junction differs from germline at one of its ends, possibly a read error. The rearrangement uses TRBV7-7 and TRBJ2-2; D is perhaps TRBD1 (6 bases). Germline CDR1 is SSHAT and CDR2 is FNYEAQ (reference sequence). The CDR3 is 16 residues long. The CDR3 loop reads CASSLGGASNTGELFF. As DNA, the CDR3 is TGTGCTAGCAGCTTAGGGGGAGCATCGAACACCGGGGAGCTGTTTTTT.

This chain uses TRBV6-6 with TRBJ2-2; 11 bases map to TRBD2. The CDR3 loop spans 16 amino acids. V was pared by 6 bases and J by 7 bases, with 10 bases of the junction left unmatched. Germline CDR1 and CDR2: MNHNY and SVGAGI (reference sequence). DNA for the CDR3: TGTGCCAGCAGCCCACTAGCGGGAGTGGTAATCGGGGAGCTGTTTTTT. Translation: CASSPLAGVVIGELFF.

The chain joins TRBV28 to TRBJ1-6; D is perhaps TRBD1 (6 bases). The CDR3 totals 15 residues. Trimming stripped 3 bases from V and 7 bases from J, with 13 bases between. The germline CDR1 and CDR2 sequences are MDHEN and SYDVKM. The DNA of the CDR3 is TGTGCCAGCAGTTTCAGCGGGGGGCCCAATTCACCCCTCCACTTT. Its protein product is CASSFSGGPNSPLHF.

The CDR3 nucleotides are TGTGCCAGCAGCTCAGGACAGGGAAGGAACTATGGCTACACCTTC. This translates into CASSSGQGRNYGYTF. J is TRBJ1-2 and V is TRBV6-5; 8 bases line up with TRBD1. Per germline, CDR1 MNHEY and CDR2 SVGAGI. With 6 bases clipped from V and 2 bases from J, the junction kept 8 bases outside the gene matches. This CDR3 region has 15 residues.

CDR3 region: CASSLGTRSNEQFF. Here the CDR3 DNA reads TGTGCCAGCAGCTTAGGGACTAGAAGCAATGAGCAGTTCTTC. V usage is TRBV7-8 and J usage is TRBJ2-1, with 7 bases identical to TRBD2. With 1 base clipped from V and 6 bases from J, the junction kept 3 bases outside the gene matches. The CDR3 has 14 amino acids. CDR1 SGHVS and CDR2 FQNEAQ come from the germline V gene.

The J gene is TRBJ2-3, the V gene TRBV11-2, with D possibly being TRBD2 (6 bases). This CDR3 is 15 amino acids long. CDR1 is SGHAT and CDR2 is FQNNGV in the germline V gene. V was shortened by 4 bases and J by 0 bases, with 11 bases between the two germline ends. CDR3 in DNA: TGTGCCAGCAGCTCGGGACTTTCTAGCACAGATACGCAGTATTTT. Protein sequence: CASSSGLSSTDTQYF. The variable domain in full, completed from reference TRBV11-2 and TRBJ2-3, reads EAGVAQSPRYKIIEKRQSVAFWCNPISGHATLYWYQQILGQGPKLLIQFQNNGVVDDSQLPKDRFSAERLKGVDSTLKIQPAKLEDSAVYLCASSSGLSSTDTQYFGPGTRLTVL.

In DNA, the CDR3 is TGTGCCAGTAGTATTACTGGGAGTGGATGGCGGCAAGAGACCCAGTACTTC. Translation: CASSITGSGWRQETQYF. The rearrangement joins TRBV19 to TRBJ2-5, with D possibly matching TRBD2 (5 bases). The CDR3 is made up of 17 amino acids. Per the germline V gene, CDR1 is LNHDA and CDR2 is SQIVND (reference sequence). V was clipped by 3 bases and J by 2 bases, with 19 bases between them.

The J gene is TRBJ2-7, the V gene TRBV28; D may be TRBD1 (7 bases). This CDR3 comprises 15 residues. Germline CDR1 MDHEN, CDR2 SYDVKM. V shed 6 bases and J shed 2 bases, with 17 bases lying between them. CDR3: CASSRTGDSTYEQYF. The CDR3 DNA reads TGTGCCAGCAGCCGAACGGGGGACAGTACCTACGAGCAGTACTTC.

This clone was counted a single time. The chain has TRBV30 and TRBJ2-7; 8 nucleotides line up with TRBD1. Per germline, CDR1 GTSNPN and CDR2 SVGIG (reference sequence). The CDR3 spans 14 residues. The V segment lost 0 bases and the J segment 2 bases; nucleotides outside the gene matches: 3. CDR3 in amino acids: CAWSVSTGAYEQYF. CDR3 bases: TGTGCCTGGAGTGTATCGACAGGGGCCTACGAGCAGTACTTC. The full variable domain, completed using reference TRBV30 and TRBJ2-7, is SQTIHQWPATLVQPVGSPLSLECTVEGTSNPNLYWYRQAAGRGLQLLFYSVGIGQISSEVPQNLSASRPQDRQFILSSKKLLLSDSGFYLCAWSVSTGAYEQYFGPGTRLTVT.

This sequence joins TRBV10-2 and TRBJ1-5; the D gene is possibly TRBD1 (6 bases). Germline CDR1 and CDR2: WSHSY and SAAADI. The CDR3 has 11 residues. V lost 10 bases and J lost 11, with 15 bases in between. This CDR3 is CATKGVRAQHF. Written as DNA, the CDR3 is TGCGCCACCAAGGGGGTGAGGGCCCAGCATTTT.

The chain links TRBV9 to TRBJ2-1, with D possibly TRBD2 on 6 matching bases. The CDR3 runs 14 residues. Germline lookup yields CDR1 SGDLS and CDR2 YYNGEE. Trimming removed 6 bases at V and 3 bases at J, with 13 bases between. DNA of the CDR3: TGTGCCAGCAACGCGGGACTGGACTACAATGAGCAGTTCTTC. Translating gives CASNAGLDYNEQFF.

This clone was seen a few times. This chain joins TRBV6-5 and TRBJ2-7; D might be TRBD1 (5 bases). V was trimmed by 4 bases and J by 3 bases, leaving 7 bases between them. The CDR3 covers 12 residues. Germline V gene lookup returns CDR1 MNHEY and CDR2 SVGAGI. Here the CDR3 reads CASSFQGYEQYF. CDR3 DNA: TGTGCCAGCAGTTTCCAGGGCTACGAGCAGTACTTC.

This clone occurred once. This chain links TRBV7-2 with TRBJ1-1, with D perhaps TRBD1 (5 bases). CDR1 is SGHTA and CDR2 is FQGNSA in the germline V gene. The V gene lost 6 bases and the J gene lost 1 base, with 15 bases spanning the gap. The CDR3 has 15 amino acids. This CDR3 is CASRTQGSPNTEAFF. The CDR3 DNA sequence: TGTGCCAGCAGAACCCAGGGTAGCCCGAACACTGAAGCTTTCTTT.

The chain uses TRBV13 and TRBJ2-3; 9 nucleotides match TRBD1. The CDR3 is 15 residues long. Germline CDR1 PRHDT, CDR2 FYEKMQ (reference sequence). Losses at the gene ends were 0 bases for V and 4 bases for J; bases not matched to a gene: 2. The CDR3 here is CASSLGDRGPDTQYF. As DNA, the CDR3 is TGTGCCAGCAGCTTAGGGGACAGGGGACCAGATACGCAGTATTTT.